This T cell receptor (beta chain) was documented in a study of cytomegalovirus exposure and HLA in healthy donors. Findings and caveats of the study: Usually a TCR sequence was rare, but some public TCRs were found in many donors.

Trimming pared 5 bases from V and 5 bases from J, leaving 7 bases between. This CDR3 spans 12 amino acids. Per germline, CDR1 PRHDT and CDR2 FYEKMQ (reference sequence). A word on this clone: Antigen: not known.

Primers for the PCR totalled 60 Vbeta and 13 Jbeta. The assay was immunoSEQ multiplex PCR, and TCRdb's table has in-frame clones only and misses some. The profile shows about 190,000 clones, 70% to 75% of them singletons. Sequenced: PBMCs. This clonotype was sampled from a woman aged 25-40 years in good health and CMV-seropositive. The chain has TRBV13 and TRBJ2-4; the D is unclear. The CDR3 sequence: CASSQLENIQYF. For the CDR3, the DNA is TGTGCCAGCAGCCAGTTGGAAAACATTCAGTACTTC.